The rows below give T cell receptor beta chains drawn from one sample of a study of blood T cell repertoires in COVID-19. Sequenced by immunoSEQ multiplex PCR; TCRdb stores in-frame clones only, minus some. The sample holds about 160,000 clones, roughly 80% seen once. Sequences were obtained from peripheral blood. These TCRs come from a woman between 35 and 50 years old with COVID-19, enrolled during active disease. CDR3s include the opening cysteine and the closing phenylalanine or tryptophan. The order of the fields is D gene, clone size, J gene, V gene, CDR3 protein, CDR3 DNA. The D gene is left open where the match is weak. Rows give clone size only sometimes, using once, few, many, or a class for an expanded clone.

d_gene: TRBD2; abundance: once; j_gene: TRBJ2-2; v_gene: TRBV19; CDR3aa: CASRGLAGSGELFF; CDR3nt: TGTGCCAGTAGAGGACTAGCGGGGTCCGGGGAGCTGTTTTTT
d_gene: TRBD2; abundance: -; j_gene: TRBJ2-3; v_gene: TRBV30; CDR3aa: CARVGGLGFSDTQYF; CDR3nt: TGTGCCCGGGTCGGCGGACTAGGGTTTTCAGATACGCAGTATTTT
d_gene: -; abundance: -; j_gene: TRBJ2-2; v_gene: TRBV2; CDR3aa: CASSRQENTGELFF; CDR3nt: TGTGCCAGTTCGAGACAGGAGAACACCGGGGAGCTGTTTTTT
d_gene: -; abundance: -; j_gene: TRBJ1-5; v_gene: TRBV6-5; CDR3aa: CASSYYRESRQPQHF; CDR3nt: TGTGCCAGCAGTTACTATAGGGAGTCGCGACAGCCCCAGCATTTT
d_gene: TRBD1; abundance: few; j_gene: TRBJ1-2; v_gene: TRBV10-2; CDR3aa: CASSEVGTADGYTF; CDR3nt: TGCGCCAGCAGTGAGGTCGGGACAGCGGATGGCTACACCTTC
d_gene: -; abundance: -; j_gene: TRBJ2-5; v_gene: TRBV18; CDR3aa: CASSPQATGGLETQYF; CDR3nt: TGTGCCAGCTCACCACAGGCGACGGGGGGCTTGGAGACCCAGTACTTC
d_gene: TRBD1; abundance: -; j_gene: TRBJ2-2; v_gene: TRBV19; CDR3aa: CASRRDRGTGELFF; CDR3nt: TGTGCCAGCCGCCGGGACAGGGGCACCGGGGAGCTGTTTTTT
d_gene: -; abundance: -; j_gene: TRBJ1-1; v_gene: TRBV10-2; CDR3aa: CASSDLTRMNTEAFF; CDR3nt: TGCGCCAGCAGTGATTTGACACGGATGAACACTGAAGCTTTCTTT
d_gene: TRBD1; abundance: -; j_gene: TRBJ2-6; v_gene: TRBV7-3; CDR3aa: CASSPTGQAGANVLTF; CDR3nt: TGTGCCAGCAGCCCAACCGGACAGGCCGGGGCCAACGTCCTGACTTTC
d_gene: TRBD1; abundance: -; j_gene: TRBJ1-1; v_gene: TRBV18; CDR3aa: CASSLSGQGLEAFF; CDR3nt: TGTGCCAGCTCACTCTCCGGACAGGGTCTTGAAGCTTTCTTT
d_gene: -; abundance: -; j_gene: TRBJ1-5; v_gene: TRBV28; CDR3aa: CASSLLNQPQHF; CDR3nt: TGTGCCAGCAGTTTATTAAATCAGCCCCAGCATTTT
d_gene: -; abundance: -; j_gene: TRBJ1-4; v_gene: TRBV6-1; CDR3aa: CASSGRDSATNEKLFF; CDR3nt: TGTGCCAGCAGTGGCCGCGACAGTGCAACTAATGAAAAACTGTTTTTT
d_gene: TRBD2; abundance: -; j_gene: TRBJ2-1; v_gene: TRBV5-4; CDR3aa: CASSAASGGSYNEQFF; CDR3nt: TGTGCCAGCAGCGCGGCTAGCGGGGGGAGTTACAATGAGCAGTTCTTC
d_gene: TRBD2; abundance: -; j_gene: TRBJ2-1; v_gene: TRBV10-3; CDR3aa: CAISESFLAGAPSEQFF; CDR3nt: TGTGCCATCAGTGAGTCTTTTCTAGCGGGAGCGCCGAGTGAGCAGTTCTTC
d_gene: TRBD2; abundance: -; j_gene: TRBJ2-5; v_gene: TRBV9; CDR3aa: CASTERGGHQETQYF; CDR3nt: TGTGCCAGCACGGAACGGGGGGGCCACCAAGAGACCCAGTACTTC
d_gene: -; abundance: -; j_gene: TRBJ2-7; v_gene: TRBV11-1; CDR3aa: CASSVAGSKRGVLYF; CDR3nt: TGTGCCAGCAGCGTTGCCGGCTCCAAGAGAGGCGTCCTGTACTTC